The 24 T cell receptor beta chains in this list originate from one sample, sequenced in a study of shared clonotypes between healthy human individuals. Profiling relied on immunoSEQ multiplex PCR, and the TCRdb table lists in-frame clones only, not all of them. Of over 1.4 million clones listed, roughly 95% were seen once; the top ten hold about 1.2%. Sequenced sample: naive CD4+ T cells sorted from blood. Subset: CD45RA+ positively selected. The receptors here all came from a man younger than 45 in good health.

The chain joins TRBV5-1 to TRBJ2-1, with TRBD2 matching 11 bases. With 1 base clipped from V and 8 bases from J, the junction kept 14 bases outside the gene matches. The germline V gene has CDR1 SGHRS and CDR2 YFSETQ. The CDR3 sequence is 18 residues long. In DNA, the CDR3 is TGCGCCAGCAGCTTGACTAGCGGGAGCGCCGGACCGGCCTATGAGCAGTTCTTC. Residues: CASSLTSGSAGPAYEQFF.

The chain employs TRBV9 and TRBJ2-6; D not resolved. Trimming removed 7 bases at V and 3 bases at J, with 14 bases between. Germline V CDR1 and CDR2: SGDLS, YYNGEE. The CDR3 extends over 15 amino acids. As DNA, the CDR3 is TGTGCCAGCGGGTCGGACGCCGGTGGGGCCAACGTCCTGACTTTC. Its translation: CASGSDAGGANVLTF. Full variable domain (rest looked up from reference TRBV9 and TRBJ2-6): DSGVTQTPKHLITATGQRVTLRCSPRSGDLSVYWYQQSLDQGLQFLIQYYNGEERAKGNILERFSAQQFPDLHSELNLSSLELGDSALYFCASGSDAGGANVLTFGAGSRLTVL.

J is TRBJ2-1 and V is TRBV15; D ambiguous. The germline V gene encodes CDR1 LNHNV and CDR2 YYDKDF (reference sequence). V shed 0 bases and J shed 3 bases, with 9 bases lying between them. The CDR3 is made up of 15 amino acids. This CDR3 reads CATSRDFASYNEQFF. The DNA of the CDR3 is TGTGCCACCAGCAGAGATTTTGCTAGCTACAATGAGCAGTTCTTC.

This chain joins TRBV7-8 and TRBJ2-7; 7 bases match TRBD1. Germline loops: CDR1 SGHVS, CDR2 FQNEAQ. The CDR3 is 14 residues long. The J segment lost 1 base and the V segment lost 5 bases, leaving 5 bases of the junction unmatched. The CDR3 region is CASSIRTGSYEQYF. The DNA for the CDR3 is TGTGCCAGCAGCATTCGGACAGGTTCCTACGAGCAGTACTTC.

The V and J genes are TRBV19 and TRBJ1-5; weak D call: TRBD1 (5 bases). V was cut by 4 bases and J by 4 bases, with 11 bases left in between. The length of the CDR3 is 14 residues. Germline V gene sequence: CDR1 LNHDA, CDR2 SQIVND (reference sequence). CDR3 protein: CASSTGSGNQPQHF. DNA of the CDR3: TGTGCCAGTAGTACAGGGTCGGGGAATCAGCCCCAGCATTTT.

The chain joins TRBV6-1 to TRBJ2-2, with TRBD2 matching 9 bases. Losses at the gene ends were 7 bases for V and 2 bases for J; bases not matched to a gene: 5. The CDR3 contains 15 residues. CDR1 and CDR2 (germline): MNHNS, SASEGT. CDR3 amino acids: CASTISGGNTGELFF. CDR3 sequence (DNA): TGTGCCAGCACTATTAGCGGGGGTAACACCGGGGAGCTGTTTTTT.

This clone was seen only once. The rearrangement joins TRBV29-1 to TRBJ2-1; D may be TRBD2 (5 bases). Germline CDR1 is SQVTM and CDR2 is ANQGSEA. Deletions cut 6 bases from V and 6 bases from J, with 12 bases between. The CDR3 consists of 12 residues. The CDR3 DNA follows: TGCAGCGTGGACGGGGTTCGCAATGAGCAGTTCTTC. Its translation: CSVDGVRNEQFF.

The sample holds one count of this clone. This chain links TRBV5-8 with TRBJ1-4, with D uncertain. This CDR3 contains 15 residues. CDR1 and CDR2 (germline): SGHTS, YDEGEE. V was trimmed by 0 bases and J by 0 bases, leaving 6 bases between them. CDR3 loop: CASSLGSATNEKLFF. Here the CDR3 DNA reads TGTGCCAGCAGCTTGGGGTCAGCAACTAATGAAAAACTGTTTTTT.

The chain links TRBV6-5 to TRBJ2-7; 9 positions match TRBD1. Germline lookup yields CDR1 MNHEY and CDR2 SVGAGI. The CDR3 is made up of 14 amino acids. V was clipped by 6 bases and J by 2 bases; unmatched bases: 5. Written as DNA, the CDR3 is TGTGCCAGCAGAGAACAGGGGGCTGCCTACGAGCAGTACTTC. Translated, it gives CASREQGAAYEQYF.

A remark on this clone: At the DNA level, this CDR3 is encoded by other sequences in the same sample as well. V gene TRBV9 combines with J gene TRBJ2-3; 8 bases align to TRBD2. Germline V gene data show CDR1 as SGDLS and CDR2 as YYNGEE. The J segment lost 0 bases and the V segment lost 2 bases, leaving 2 bases of the junction unmatched. CDR3 length: 15 residues. CDR3 region: CASSVTSGSTDTQYF. In nucleotides, the CDR3 is TGTGCCAGCAGCGTCACTAGCGGTAGCACAGATACGCAGTATTTT.

This chain links TRBV7-2 with TRBJ1-1; 7 bases agree with TRBD1. The CDR3 extends over 13 amino acids. The junction had 4 bases not matched to a gene; V was cut back by 3 bases and J by 6 bases. Germline V CDR1 and CDR2: SGHTA, FQGNSA. CDR3 sequence: CASSFTQGSEAFF. CDR3 DNA sequence: TGTGCCAGCAGCTTCACACAGGGGTCTGAAGCTTTCTTT.

The V gene is TRBV6-6, the J gene TRBJ1-5, with a weak D call TRBD1 (6 bases). CDR3 length: 14 residues. Trimming took 10 bases from V and 5 from J, leaving 18 bases between them. Looked up from germline, CDR1 is MNHNY and CDR2 is SVGAGI (reference sequence). In DNA form, the CDR3 reads TGTGCCACCAAAACAGGGACGATGGATCAGCCCCAGCATTTT. As protein: CATKTGTMDQPQHF.

The chain couples TRBV9 to TRBJ2-1; 8 positions agree with TRBD2. With V trimmed by 3 bases and J by 8 bases, 10 bases remained unmatched. The length of the CDR3 is 15 residues. Germline values: CDR1 SGDLS, CDR2 YYNGEE. In DNA form, the CDR3 reads TGTGCCAGCAGCGCTGTCCTGGCGGGAGGTCATGAGCAGTTCTTC. Its translation: CASSAVLAGGHEQFF. Full variable domain (missing parts from reference TRBV9 and TRBJ2-1): DSGVTQTPKHLITATGQRVTLRCSPRSGDLSVYWYQQSLDQGLQFLIQYYNGEERAKGNILERFSAQQFPDLHSELNLSSLELGDSALYFCASSAVLAGGHEQFFGPGTRLTVL.

This clone has only one observation. The rearrangement uses TRBV7-2 and TRBJ2-3; D remains ambiguous. Germline V gene sequence: CDR1 SGHTA, CDR2 FQGNSA. This CDR3 spans 14 amino acids. With 5 bases removed from V and 2 bases from J, the gap between germline ends came to 11 bases. The CDR3, as DNA: TGTGCCAGCAGCCTTACGTATCACACAGATACGCAGTATTTT. It is translated as CASSLTYHTDTQYF.

The chain has TRBV6-1 and TRBJ1-2; 7 nucleotides align to TRBD1. Per the germline V gene, CDR1 is MNHNS and CDR2 is SASEGT. V dropped 3 bases and J dropped 3; count of bases not matched to a gene: 16. The CDR3 has 18 residues. The CDR3 DNA follows: TGTGCCAGCAGTGACGACCTAATCCCCACAGGGGAAGACTATGGCTACACCTTC. The encoded protein is CASSDDLIPTGEDYGYTF.

The chain joins TRBV6-1 to TRBJ2-1; D possibly corresponds to TRBD1 (5 bases). This CDR3 has 15 residues. Trimming stripped 4 bases from V and 3 bases from J, with 13 bases between. The germline CDR1 and CDR2 sequences are MNHNS and SASEGT. The CDR3 DNA sequence: TGTGCCAGCAGTGCGACAGCTTCCTACTACAATGAGCAGTTCTTC. Translation gives CASSATASYYNEQFF.

V usage is TRBV28 and J usage is TRBJ2-5; tentative D call: TRBD1 (6 bases). V was pared by 2 bases and J by 4 bases, with 14 bases between. Germline V lookup: CDR1 MDHEN, CDR2 SYDVKM. CDR3 length: 15 residues. CDR3 region: CASSLVRGFGETQYF. CDR3 coding DNA: TGTGCCAGCAGTTTAGTTAGGGGGTTCGGAGAGACCCAGTACTTC.

The chain has TRBV10-3 and TRBJ1-3; D gene ambiguous. The V end was cut by 2 bases, the J end by 0 bases, with 5 bases between. Germline lookup yields CDR1 ENHRY and CDR2 SYGVKD. The length of the CDR3 is 14 residues. The CDR3 loop reads CAISETLSGNTIYF. The CDR3 nucleotides read TGTGCCATCAGTGAGACACTCTCTGGAAACACCATATATTTT.

The V and J genes are TRBV19 and TRBJ1-5, with D unresolved. CDR3 length: 13 residues. The V gene's germline CDR1 is LNHDA and CDR2 SQIVND (reference sequence). V lost 4 bases to trimming and J lost 3 bases, with 7 bases between them. The CDR3 is CASSTTYNQPQHF. DNA for the CDR3: TGTGCCAGTAGTACCACATACAATCAGCCCCAGCATTTT.

CDR3 in amino acids: CAWTIRWGNEQFF. The CDR3 DNA sequence: TGTGCCTGGACCATCAGATGGGGTAATGAGCAGTTCTTC. This chain links TRBV30 with TRBJ2-1; D unresolved. V was pared by 4 bases and J by 7 bases, with 14 bases between. The CDR3 runs to 13 residues. Germline V lookup: CDR1 GTSNPN, CDR2 SVGIG (reference sequence).

This rearrangement joins TRBV6-4 to TRBJ2-4, with 7 bases aligning to TRBD1. J lost 0 bases, V lost 5 bases, and 10 bases had no gene match. This CDR3 comprises 17 residues. Looked up from germline, CDR1 is MRHNA and CDR2 is SNTAGT. The chain's CDR3 is CASSPTWGQLAKNIQYF. The CDR3 coding sequence is TGTGCCAGCAGTCCCACTTGGGGACAGCTAGCCAAAAACATTCAGTACTTC.

The rearrangement joins TRBV5-1 to TRBJ1-4; 9 bases are a match to TRBD1. The CDR3 is 15 residues long. Unmatched junction bases numbered 4, after V lost 1 base and J lost 6 bases. From germline, CDR1 is SGHRS and CDR2 YFSETQ. The CDR3 sequence: CASSLNTGGDEKLFF. In nucleotides, the CDR3 is TGCGCCAGCAGCTTGAACACAGGGGGCGATGAAAAACTGTTTTTT.

This chain joins TRBV15 and TRBJ2-3; D gene uncertain. V was pared by 0 bases and J by 6 bases, with 7 bases between. The CDR3 contains 13 residues. Germline CDR1 LNHNV, CDR2 YYDKDF (reference sequence). The CDR3 loop is CATSRDRRDTQYF. The CDR3 coding sequence is TGTGCCACCAGCAGAGATCGTAGGGATACGCAGTATTTT. The full variable domain, its missing parts supplied by reference TRBV15 and TRBJ2-3, is DAMVIQNPRYQVTQFGKPVTLSCSQTLNHNVMYWYQQKSSQAPKLLFHYYDKDFNNEADTPDNFQSRRPNTSFCFLDIRSPGLGDTAMYLCATSRDRRDTQYFGPGTRLTVL.

CDR3 DNA: TGTGCCAGCAGCTTCAGGGGGTGGTACGAGCAGTACTTC. It encodes CASSFRGWYEQYF. This rearrangement joins TRBV7-2 to TRBJ2-7; TRBD1 agrees at 7 bases. Germline CDR1 SGHTA, CDR2 FQGNSA. This CDR3 comprises 13 residues. V trimming: 3 bases; J trimming: 4 bases; junction bases outside the gene matches: 3.